The clone carrying this TCR beta chain was detected only a few times. The target antigen is unknown. V lost 2 bases, J lost 7 bases, and 3 bases lay in between. The CDR3 is 11 residues long. These data are taken from a study of response to subunit inactivated influenza vaccine. Findings and limits, study-wide: Few additional T cells are recruited per seasonal influenza vaccination, authors suggested.

TCRdb reprocessed the RT-PCR reads with MiXCR, giving one entry per CDR3 protein. The profile shows approximately 300,000 distinct CDR3 sequences, about 20% of them singletons. The sample was PBMCs from blood, taken less than 22 months after vaccination. The V and J genes are TRBV12-3 or TRBV12-4 and TRBJ2-1; D gene unclear. The source is a man aged 50 to 75 who received an inactivated influenza vaccine. The CDR3 region is CASSLLNEQFF. The CDR3, as DNA: TGTGCCAGCAGTTTATTGAATGAGCAGTTCTTC.